This T cell receptor beta chain comes out of a study of PD-1 blockade in classical Hodgkin lymphoma. The time point is: cycle 4 day 1 (C4D1), after more than 5 weeks of nivolumab. No patient escaped relapse after autologous stem cell transplantation, and brentuximab vedotin exposure varied. Libraries were prepared by immunoSEQ multiplex PCR; TCRdb keeps only in-frame clonotypes and omits some of them. The table shows 50,000 or so clones, with around 89% occurring only once. The CDR3 spans 13 residues. Trimming pared 0 bases from V and 4 bases from J, leaving 7 bases between. Looked up from germline, CDR1 is SGDLS and CDR2 is YYNGEE.

The receptor's source is a human donor with classical Hodgkin lymphoma. This chain uses TRBV9 with TRBJ1-2; D gene uncertain. This sample comprised peripheral blood mononuclear cells (PBMCs), obtained before the fourth cycle of nivolumab. CDR3 nucleotide sequence: TGTGCCAGCAGCGTAGGAGGAGGCTATGGCTACACCTTC. Protein: CASSVGGGYGYTF.